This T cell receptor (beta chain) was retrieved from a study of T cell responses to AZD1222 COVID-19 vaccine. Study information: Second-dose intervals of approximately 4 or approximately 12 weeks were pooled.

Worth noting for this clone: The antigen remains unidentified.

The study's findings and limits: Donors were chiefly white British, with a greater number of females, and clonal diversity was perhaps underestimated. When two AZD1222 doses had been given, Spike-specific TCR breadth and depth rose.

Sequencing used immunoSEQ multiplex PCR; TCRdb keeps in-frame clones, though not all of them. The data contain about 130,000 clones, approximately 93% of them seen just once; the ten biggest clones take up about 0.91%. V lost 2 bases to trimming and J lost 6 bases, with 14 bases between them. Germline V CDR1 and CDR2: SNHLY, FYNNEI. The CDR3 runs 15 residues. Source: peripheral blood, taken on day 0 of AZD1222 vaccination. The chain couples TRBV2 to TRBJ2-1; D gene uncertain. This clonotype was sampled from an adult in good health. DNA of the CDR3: TGTGCCAGCAGTGAAAACCGGGCCTTCGGCAATGAGCAGTTCTTC. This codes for CASSENRAFGNEQFF.